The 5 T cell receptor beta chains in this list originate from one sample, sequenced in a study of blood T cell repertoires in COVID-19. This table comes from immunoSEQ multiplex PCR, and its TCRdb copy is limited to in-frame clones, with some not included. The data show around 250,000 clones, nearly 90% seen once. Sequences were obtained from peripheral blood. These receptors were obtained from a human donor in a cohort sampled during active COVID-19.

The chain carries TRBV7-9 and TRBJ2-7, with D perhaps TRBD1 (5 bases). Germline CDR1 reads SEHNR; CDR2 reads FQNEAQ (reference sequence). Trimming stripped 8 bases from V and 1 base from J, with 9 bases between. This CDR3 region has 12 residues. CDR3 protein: CASSQASYEQYF. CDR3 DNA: TGTGCCAGCTCACAGGCGTCCTACGAGCAGTACTTC.

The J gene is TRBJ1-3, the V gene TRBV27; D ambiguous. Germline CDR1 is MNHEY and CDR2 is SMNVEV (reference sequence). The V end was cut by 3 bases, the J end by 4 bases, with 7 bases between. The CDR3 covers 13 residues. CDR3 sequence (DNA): TGTGCCAGCAGTTTGGAGGGAGGAAACACCATATATTTT. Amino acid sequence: CASSLEGGNTIYF.

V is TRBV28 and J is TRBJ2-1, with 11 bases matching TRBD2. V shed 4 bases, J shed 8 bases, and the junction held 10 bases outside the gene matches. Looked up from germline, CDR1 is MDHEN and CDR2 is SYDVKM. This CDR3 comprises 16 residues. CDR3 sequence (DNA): TGTGCCAGCAGTTCGGGACTAGCGGTCCCCATACATGAGCAGTTCTTC. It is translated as CASSSGLAVPIHEQFF.

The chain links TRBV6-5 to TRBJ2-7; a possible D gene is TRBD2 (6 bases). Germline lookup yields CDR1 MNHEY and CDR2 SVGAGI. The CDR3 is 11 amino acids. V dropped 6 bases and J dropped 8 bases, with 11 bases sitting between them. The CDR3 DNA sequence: TGTGCCAGCAGGACGGGGAGGCAGCAGTACTTC. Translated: CASRTGRQQYF.

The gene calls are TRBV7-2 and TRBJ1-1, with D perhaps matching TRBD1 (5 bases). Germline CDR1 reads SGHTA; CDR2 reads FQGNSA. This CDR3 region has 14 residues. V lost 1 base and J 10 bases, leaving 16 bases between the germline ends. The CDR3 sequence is CASSLVREGFAAFF. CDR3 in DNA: TGTGCCAGCAGCTTAGTCAGGGAAGGATTTGCAGCTTTCTTT.